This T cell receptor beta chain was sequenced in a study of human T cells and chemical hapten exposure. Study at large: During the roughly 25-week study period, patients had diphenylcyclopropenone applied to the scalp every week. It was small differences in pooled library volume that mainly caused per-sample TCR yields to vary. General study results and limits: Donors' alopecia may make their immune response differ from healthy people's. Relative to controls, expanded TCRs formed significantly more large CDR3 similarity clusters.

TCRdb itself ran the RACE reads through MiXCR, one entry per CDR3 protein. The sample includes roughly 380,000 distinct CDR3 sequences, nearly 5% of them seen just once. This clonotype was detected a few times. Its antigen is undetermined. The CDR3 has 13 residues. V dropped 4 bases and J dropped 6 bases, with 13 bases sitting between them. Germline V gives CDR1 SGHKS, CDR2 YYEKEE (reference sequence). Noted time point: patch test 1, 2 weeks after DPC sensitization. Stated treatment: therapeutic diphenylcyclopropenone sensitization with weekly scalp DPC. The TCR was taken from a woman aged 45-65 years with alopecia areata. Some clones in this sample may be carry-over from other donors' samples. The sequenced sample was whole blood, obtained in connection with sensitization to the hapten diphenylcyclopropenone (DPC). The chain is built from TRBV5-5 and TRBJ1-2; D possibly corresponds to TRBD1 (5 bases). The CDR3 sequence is CASSTGAGDGYTF. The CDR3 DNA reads TGTGCCAGCAGCACGGGAGCGGGGGATGGCTACACCTTC. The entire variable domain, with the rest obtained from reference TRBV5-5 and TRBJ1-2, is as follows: DAGVTQSPTHLIKTRGQQVTLRCSPISGHKSVSWYQQVLGQGPQFIFQYYEKEERGRGNFPDRFSARQFPNYSSELNVNALLLGDSALYLCASSTGAGDGYTFGSGTRLTVV.